This TCR beta chain was captured in a study of neurological immune-mediated disorders. The time point is: longitudinal time-point 3. This clonotype has ten or more counts. Its antigen is undetermined. V gave up 7 bases and J gave up 4 bases, with 9 bases separating them. Germline V gene lookup returns CDR1 MNHEY and CDR2 SVGAGI. The length of the CDR3 is 12 residues. Study conclusions and caveats: HTLV-1-associated myelopathy had the most TCR clonal expansion, and multiple sclerosis had the least, less than healthy controls.

Synthesis of cDNA was performed by 5'RACE using 10-nucleotide random UMIs. MiXCR was run by TCRdb on the 5' RACE reads, yielding one entry per CDR3 protein. The sample consists of 93,000 or so distinct CDR3 sequences, 10% to 13% of them appearing once. The specimen was PBMCs. The TCR sequence derives from a female donor with HTLV-1-associated myelopathy (HAM/TSP). This chain uses TRBV6-5 with TRBJ2-3; a weak D match, TRBD2 (6 bases). The CDR3 sequence: CASTSSADTQYF. The CDR3 coding sequence is TGTGCCAGCACCTCTAGCGCAGATACGCAGTATTTT.